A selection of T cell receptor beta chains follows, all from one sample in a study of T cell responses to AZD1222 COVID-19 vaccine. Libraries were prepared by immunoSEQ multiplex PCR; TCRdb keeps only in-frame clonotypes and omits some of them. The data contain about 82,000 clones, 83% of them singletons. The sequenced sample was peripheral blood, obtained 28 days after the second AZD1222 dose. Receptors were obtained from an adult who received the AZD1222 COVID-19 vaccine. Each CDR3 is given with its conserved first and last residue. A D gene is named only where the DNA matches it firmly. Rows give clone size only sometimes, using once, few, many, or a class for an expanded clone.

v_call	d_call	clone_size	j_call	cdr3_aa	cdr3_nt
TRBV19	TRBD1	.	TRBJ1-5	CASCRGQGYQPQHF	TGTGCCAGCTGTAGGGGACAGGGGTATCAGCCCCAGCATTTT
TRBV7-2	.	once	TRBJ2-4	CATSRQGENIQYF	TGTGCCACGTCCAGGCAGGGTGAAAACATTCAGTACTTC
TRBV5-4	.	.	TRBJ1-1	CASSLEKNTEAFF	TGTGCCAGCAGCTTGGAAAAGAACACTGAAGCTTTCTTT
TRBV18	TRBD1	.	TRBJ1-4	CASSPGDRVPEKLFF	TGTGCCAGCTCACCAGGGGACAGGGTTCCGGAGAAACTGTTTTTT
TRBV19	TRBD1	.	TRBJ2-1	CASRDRRSYNEQFF	TGTGCCAGCAGGGACAGGCGATCCTACAATGAGCAGTTCTTC
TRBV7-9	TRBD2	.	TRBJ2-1	CASSSRGLAGSYNEQFF	TGTGCCAGCAGCTCGCGGGGGTTAGCGGGATCCTACAATGAGCAGTTCTTC
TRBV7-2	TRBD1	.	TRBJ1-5	CASSSSHSLQGGNQPQHF	TGTGCCAGCAGCTCCTCTCACTCTCTACAGGGGGGCAATCAGCCCCAGCATTTT
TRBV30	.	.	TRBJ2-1	CAWSPSRGEQFF	TGTGCCTGGAGTCCATCAAGGGGGGAGCAGTTCTTC
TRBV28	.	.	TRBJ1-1	CASNQGRVEAFF	TGTGCCAGCAACCAAGGTAGGGTTGAAGCTTTCTTT
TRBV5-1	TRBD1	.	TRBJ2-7	CASSLVVGQGAGEQYF	TGCGCCAGCAGCTTGGTTGTGGGACAGGGGGCCGGGGAGCAGTACTTC
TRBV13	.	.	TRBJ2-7	CASSLSGRGYEQYF	TGTGCCAGCAGCTTATCAGGCAGGGGCTACGAGCAGTACTTC
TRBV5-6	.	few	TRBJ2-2	CASSLIKGSSGELFF	TGTGCCAGCAGCTTGATAAAAGGGAGCTCCGGGGAGCTGTTTTTT
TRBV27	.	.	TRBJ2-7	CASQFGAASIEQYF	TGTGCCAGTCAGTTTGGGGCAGCTAGTATCGAGCAGTACTTC
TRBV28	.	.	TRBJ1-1	CASTTPGGRGRLGAFF	TGTGCCAGCACCACGCCCGGGGGCCGAGGGAGGTTGGGTGCTTTCTTT
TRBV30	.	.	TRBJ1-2	CAWSTGFGGYTF	TGTGCCTGGAGTACGGGCTTCGGGGGCTACACCTTC
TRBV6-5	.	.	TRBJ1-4	CASGALGFGEKLFF	TGTGCCAGCGGGGCGTTGGGTTTCGGTGAAAAACTGTTTTTT
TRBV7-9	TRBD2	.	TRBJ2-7	CASSLSTSGSSYEQYF	TGTGCCAGCAGCTTATCAACTAGCGGGAGCTCCTACGAGCAGTACTTC
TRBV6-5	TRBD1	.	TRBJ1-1	CASSPRTGKAFF	TGTGCCAGCAGCCCCAGGACAGGGAAAGCTTTCTTT
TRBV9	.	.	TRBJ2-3	CASSVPTGTTDTQYF	TGTGCCAGCAGCGTCCCGACCGGGACCACAGATACGCAGTATTTT
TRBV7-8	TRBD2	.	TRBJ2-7	CASSSRTRTYEQYF	TGTGCCAGCAGCAGTCGGACTAGGACCTACGAGCAGTACTTC
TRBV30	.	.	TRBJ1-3	CAWSGGLSGNTIYF	TGTGCCTGGAGTGGAGGGCTCTCTGGAAACACCATATATTTT
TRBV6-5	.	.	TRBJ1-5	CASSYRGLGAQHF	TGTGCCAGCAGTTACAGGGGCCTTGGGGCCCAGCATTTT
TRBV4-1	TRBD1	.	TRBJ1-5	CASSLDRGSNQPQHF	TGCGCCAGCAGTCTGGACAGGGGGAGCAACCAGCCCCAGCATTTT